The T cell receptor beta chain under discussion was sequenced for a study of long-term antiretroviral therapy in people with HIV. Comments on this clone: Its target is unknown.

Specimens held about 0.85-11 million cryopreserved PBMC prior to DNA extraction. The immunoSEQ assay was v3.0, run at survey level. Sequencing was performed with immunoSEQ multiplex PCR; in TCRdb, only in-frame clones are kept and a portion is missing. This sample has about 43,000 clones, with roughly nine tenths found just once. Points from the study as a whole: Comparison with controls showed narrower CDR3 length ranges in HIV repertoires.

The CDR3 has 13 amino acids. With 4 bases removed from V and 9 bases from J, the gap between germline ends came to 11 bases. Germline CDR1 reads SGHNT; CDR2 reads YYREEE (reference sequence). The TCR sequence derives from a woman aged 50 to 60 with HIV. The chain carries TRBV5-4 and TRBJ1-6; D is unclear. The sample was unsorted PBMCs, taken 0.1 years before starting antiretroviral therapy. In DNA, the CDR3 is TGTGCCAGCAGCCCGGAGGTGGGTTCACCCCTCCACTTT. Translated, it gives CASSPEVGSPLHF.